The 31 T cell receptor beta chains presented below share a single source sample, sequenced in a study of tumor-infiltrating lymphocytes in oesophageal squamous cell carcinoma. TCRdb itself ran the PCR reads through MiXCR, one entry per CDR3 protein. This sample has approximately 19,000 distinct CDR3 sequences; about 46% occur once, and the top ten carry around 24%. Sequenced: esophageal tumor tissue. These receptors were taken from a male donor with esophageal squamous cell carcinoma.

This clonotype was picked up a small number of times. This chain uses TRBV2 with TRBJ1-5, with D unresolved. Looked up from germline, CDR1 is SNHLY and CDR2 is FYNNEI. CDR3 length: 13 amino acids. Trimming removed 7 bases from V and 3 bases from J, with 10 bases in between. CDR3 amino acids: CASMAGPNQPQHF. The CDR3 coding sequence is TGTGCCAGCATGGCGGGCCCCAATCAGCCCCAGCATTTT.

CDR3 bases: TGTGCCGGGATAGGGGAGTTCGGCACTGAAGCTTTCTTT. This translates into CAGIGEFGTEAFF. This chain links TRBV7-9 with TRBJ1-1; D may be TRBD1 (5 bases). The V end was cut by 11 bases, the J end by 4 bases, with 17 bases between. This CDR3 comprises 13 residues. The germline gives CDR1 SEHNR, CDR2 FQNEAQ (reference sequence).

This clonotype has a single count. Compared with germline, one end of the junction differs, possibly owing to a read error. CDR3 sequence reads: CASSLQMGSPLHF. CDR3 in DNA: TGTGCCAGCAGCTTACAGATGGGTTCACCCCTCCACTTC. The J gene is TRBJ2-1, the V gene TRBV7-2; D is unclear. This CDR3 is 13 amino acids long. Germline loops: CDR1 SGHTA, CDR2 FQGNSA.

This clonotype appeared many times. The rearrangement links TRBV6-6 to TRBJ1-2; the D gene is possibly TRBD1 (5 bases). V lost 2 bases and J lost 4, with 11 bases in between. This CDR3 comprises 14 residues. The germline gives CDR1 MNHNY, CDR2 SVGAGI (reference sequence). CDR3 amino acids: CASSYIPGVYGYTF. CDR3 nucleotide sequence: TGTGCCAGCAGTTACATCCCGGGGGTCTATGGCTACACCTTC.

This clonotype was seen only a few times. The chain employs TRBV7-8 and TRBJ2-7; no clear D. The closer fit of TRBJ2-5 to the DNA end suggests the J call may be wrong. Germline assignment: CDR1 SGHVS and CDR2 FQNEAQ. The CDR3 sequence is 12 residues long. The DNA of the CDR3 is TGTGCCAGCAGCTACTCTCAAGAGACCCAGTACTTC. This gives the protein CASSYSQETQYF.

This chain joins TRBV7-8 and TRBJ2-1, with D tentatively TRBD1 (6 bases). The DNA matches TRBJ1-2 better at its end, which makes the J call doubtful. The CDR3 runs to 14 residues. Germline V gene lookup returns CDR1 SGHVS and CDR2 FQNEAQ. The CDR3 spells CASSLRTANYGYTF. CDR3 nucleotide sequence: TGTGCCAGCAGCTTACGGACAGCTAACTATGGCTACACCTTC.

The V gene is TRBV11-2, the J gene TRBJ2-3; 11 nucleotides match TRBD2. The ends lost 0 bases at V and 1 base at J; junction bases unmatched: 6. The germline V gene encodes CDR1 SGHAT and CDR2 FQNNGV. This CDR3 contains 18 residues. CDR3 sequence: CASSLELSGGAGTDTQYF. The CDR3 DNA follows: TGTGCCAGCAGCTTAGAACTTAGCGGGGGGGCAGGCACAGATACGCAGTATTTT.

This clonotype occurred a few times. It is likely a read error, because the conserved phenylalanine at the end of the CDR3 is missing. Because the CDR3's place on the DNA is in doubt, the DNA is left out and the CDR3 is given as listed by TCRdb. The chain joins TRBV7-2 to TRBJ2-6; the table assigns TRBD1, which was not confirmed against the DNA. The CDR3 spans 17 amino acids, including both terminal residues. Per germline, CDR1 SGHTA and CDR2 FQGNSA. This chain's CDR3 is CASSLGRERSYEQYFGA.

Remarks on this clonotype: The junction does not match germline at one end; this may be a read error. The chain is built from TRBV7-6 and TRBJ2-7; D possibly matches TRBD1 or TRBD2 (5 bases each). TRBJ2-5 matches the DNA end more closely, so the J call is doubtful. The CDR3 runs to 15 residues. CDR1 SGHVS and CDR2 FNYEAQ come from the germline V gene. CDR3 loop: CASSLGFGKGETQYF. Here the CDR3 DNA reads TGTGCTAGCAGCTTAGGGTTCGGGAAGGGGGAGACCCAGTACTTC.

A note on this clonotype: Compared with germline, one end of the junction differs, possibly owing to a read error. The chain has TRBV6-6 and TRBJ2-1; 7 nucleotides agree with TRBD1. This CDR3 is built from 12 residues. Germline CDR1 and CDR2: MNHNY and SVGAGI (reference sequence). The CDR3 region has the DNA TGTGCCAGCAGTTACCCCCGACAGGGTTGGCTCTTC. Translated, it gives CASSYPRQGWLF.

This clonotype was seen ten or more times. The chain is built from TRBV12-3 or TRBV12-4 and TRBJ1-5; D is possibly TRBD1 (5 bases). V lost 5 bases and J 0 bases, leaving 11 bases between the germline ends. This CDR3 spans 15 amino acids. The CDR3 region is CASSSRGNSNQPQHF. The CDR3 bases are TGTGCCAGCAGTAGTCGGGGGAATAGCAATCAGCCCCAGCATTTT.

The chain uses TRBV7-2 and TRBJ2-5; 8 bases match TRBD2. CDR3 size: 13 residues. The germline V gene has CDR1 SGHTA and CDR2 FQGNSA. Germline trimming cut 2 bases from V and 11 bases from J; bases unmatched to any gene: 7. As DNA, the CDR3 is TGTGCCAGCAGCTTACGTCGGGAGGGGGAGCAGTACTTC. It encodes CASSLRREGEQYF. The full variable domain, completed using reference TRBV7-2 and TRBJ2-5, is GAGVSQSPSNKVTEKGKDVELRCDPISGHTALYWYRQSLGQGLEFLIYFQGNSAPDKSGLPSDRFSAERTGGSVSTLTIQRTQQEDSAVYLCASSLRREGEQYFGPGTRLLVL.

The chain has TRBV7-6 and TRBJ2-2; 10 bases are shared with TRBD2. Trimming at V came to 5 bases and at J to 4 bases, leaving 10 bases not matched to a gene. Germline assignment: CDR1 SGHVS and CDR2 FNYEAQ. The CDR3 consists of 17 residues. CDR3 sequence: CASSPAPLAGFTGELFF. Written as DNA, the CDR3 is TGTGCCAGCAGCCCCGCCCCACTAGCGGGGTTCACCGGGGAGCTGTTTTTT.

This clonotype was detected a few times. The conserved phenylalanine or tryptophan normally closing the CDR3 is absent here, so this likely arose from a read error. The DNA is omitted, as the CDR3 cannot be located on it reliably, and the CDR3 follows TCRdb's listing. The chain uses TRBV7-3 and TRBJ1-6; no check of the table's D call, TRBD1, against the DNA was made. From its first to its last residue, the CDR3 has 8 amino acids. Germline V gene data show CDR1 as SGHTA and CDR2 as FQGTGA. The CDR3: CASSLWGG.

The gene calls are TRBV20-1 and TRBJ1-4; D is undetermined. Germline values: CDR1 DFQATT, CDR2 SNEGSKA (reference sequence). The CDR3 totals 13 residues. Trimming shortened V by 3 bases and J by 8 bases, and 13 bases separated the two germline ends. The CDR3 nucleotides read TGCAGTGCTAGCGTCCACCAAGGGGAAAAACTGTTTTTT. This sequence encodes CSASVHQGEKLFF.

V and J are TRBV6-1 and TRBJ1-1, with 7 positions matching TRBD1. The DNA end lines up better with TRBJ1-6; the J call may be wrong. The CDR3 is made up of 14 amino acids. Germline CDR1 and CDR2: MNHNS and SASEGT. This chain's CDR3 is CAIKGASKNSPLHF. The CDR3 DNA is TGTGCCATCAAGGGGGCGAGTAAGAATTCACCCCTCCACTTT.

A few counts support this clonotype. The chain carries TRBV5-1 and TRBJ2-1; D is perhaps TRBD1 (6 bases). The CDR3 extends over 14 amino acids. The V gene's germline CDR1 is SGHRS and CDR2 YFSETQ. V lost 0 bases and J lost 9, with 13 bases in between. This CDR3 is CASSLATGFGEQFF. DNA for the CDR3: TGCGCCAGCAGCTTGGCTACAGGGTTTGGTGAGCAGTTCTTC.

This clonotype is a singleton in its sample. The chain combines TRBV28 with TRBJ2-7; 7 bases match TRBD1. Germline CDR1 and CDR2: MDHEN and SYDVKM. J gave up 1 base and V 4 bases, and 7 bases lay outside the gene matches. The CDR3 extends over 15 amino acids. The CDR3 here is CASSSKTGNSYEQYF. The CDR3 DNA is TGTGCCAGCAGTTCGAAGACAGGGAATTCCTACGAGCAGTACTTC.

The table lists this clonotype with a few counts. V is TRBV28 and J is TRBJ2-6; D perhaps matches TRBD1 (6 bases). Germline CDR1 MDHEN, CDR2 SYDVKM. The CDR3 has 19 residues. Trimming stripped 6 bases from V and 1 base from J, with 22 bases between. The CDR3 protein is CASRPTRTDFSSGANVLTF. CDR3 in DNA: TGTGCCAGCAGGCCAACCAGGACAGACTTTTCTTCTGGGGCCAACGTCCTGACTTTC.

This clonotype has more than one count but fewer than ten. The genes are TRBV12-3 or TRBV12-4 and TRBJ2-1, with D perhaps matching TRBD2 (6 bases). The CDR3 consists of 15 residues. V dropped 1 base and J dropped 4 bases, with 11 bases sitting between them. The CDR3 DNA reads TGTGCCAGCAGTTTAGGGGGCGGGAATTACAATGAGCAGTTCTTC. Amino acid sequence: CASSLGGGNYNEQFF.

This clonotype appeared many times. The chain employs TRBV19 and TRBJ2-1, with D perhaps matching TRBD1 or TRBD2 (5 bases each). V lost 5 bases, J lost 8 bases, and 16 bases lay in between. CDR1 LNHDA and CDR2 SQIVND come from the germline V gene (reference sequence). CDR3 length: 14 amino acids. In nucleotides, the CDR3 is TGTGCCAGTAGTGTAACGGGACCAGACGATGAGCAGTTCTTC. Amino acid sequence: CASSVTGPDDEQFF. Based on the CDR3 plus reference TRBV19 and TRBJ2-1, the full variable domain is DGGITQSPKYLFRKEGQNVTLSCEQNLNHDAMYWYRQDPGQGLRLIYYSQIVNDFQKGDIAEGYSVSREKKESFPLTVTSAQKNPTAFYLCASSVTGPDDEQFFGPGTRLTVL.

This rearrangement joins TRBV24-1 to TRBJ1-1; 7 bases map to TRBD1. The CDR3 has 13 amino acids. CDR1 KGHDR and CDR2 SFDVKD come from the germline V gene. V was clipped by 5 bases and J by 5 bases; unmatched bases: 4. CDR3 DNA sequence: TGTGCCACCAGTGGAGGGGGCAGGACTGAAGCTTTCTTT. Protein: CATSGGGRTEAFF.

This rearrangement joins TRBV11-2 to TRBJ2-2, with TRBD2 as a possible D gene (6 bases). This CDR3 comprises 15 residues. Germline V gene sequence: CDR1 SGHAT, CDR2 FQNNGV. The V end was cut by 3 bases, the J end by 6 bases, with 14 bases between. The CDR3 region is CASSLGGVGSGELFF. The CDR3 DNA follows: TGTGCCAGCAGCTTGGGGGGAGTGGGCTCCGGGGAGCTGTTTTTT.

For this clonotype: The CDR3 carries no conserved terminal phenylalanine or tryptophan, so it likely arises from a read error. The limits of the CDR3 on the DNA are not certain, so only TCRdb's listed CDR3 is given. The chain couples TRBV7-3 to TRBJ2-3; TRBD1 is the table's D call and was not checked against the DNA. CDR1 and CDR2 from the germline V gene are SGHTA and FQGTGA. The CDR3 adds up to 18 amino acids, both ends counted. CDR3 sequence reads: CASNDFPGQGTCEQYFGS.

The chain joins TRBV7-2 to TRBJ2-5; D uncertain. Trimming left V 1 base short and J 5 bases short, with 5 bases between. Per the germline V gene, CDR1 is SGHTA and CDR2 is FQGNSA. This CDR3 has 12 amino acids. As DNA, the CDR3 is TGTGCCAGCAGCTTAGGGCGGGAGACCCAGTACTTC. Residues: CASSLGRETQYF. The entire variable domain, with the rest obtained from reference TRBV7-2 and TRBJ2-5, is as follows: GAGVSQSPSNKVTEKGKDVELRCDPISGHTALYWYRQSLGQGLEFLIYFQGNSAPDKSGLPSDRFSAERTGGSVSTLTIQRTQQEDSAVYLCASSLGRETQYFGPGTRLLVL.

The chain combines TRBV28 with TRBJ2-1; TRBD1 is a possible D gene (5 bases). TRBJ1-2 matches the DNA end more closely, so the J call is doubtful. The CDR3 consists of 17 residues. Germline CDR1 MDHEN, CDR2 SYDVKM. Written as DNA, the CDR3 is TGTGCCAGCAGTTTTGAAGCGGGACTCTTAGCTAACTATGGCTACACCTTC. Translated, it gives CASSFEAGLLANYGYTF.

The CDR3, as DNA: TGTGCCAGCAGCTTAGATGGGCTAGTTGACACCGGGGAGCTGTTTTTT. Amino acid sequence: CASSLDGLVDTGELFF. The chain couples TRBV7-6 to TRBJ2-2; D uncertain. Per the germline V gene, CDR1 is SGHVS and CDR2 is FNYEAQ. The CDR3 extends over 16 amino acids. With 1 base removed from V and 3 bases from J, the gap between germline ends came to 12 bases.

The chain joins TRBV6-5 to TRBJ2-3, with unresolved D. The germline V gene encodes CDR1 MNHEY and CDR2 SVGAGI. The CDR3 length is 14 residues. Deletions cut 5 bases from V and 2 bases from J, with 11 bases between. CDR3 residues: CASSLDAHTDTQYF. In DNA, the CDR3 is TGTGCCAGCAGTCTCGACGCACACACAGATACGCAGTATTTT.

This clonotype was seen more than once but under ten times. V usage is TRBV11-2 and J usage is TRBJ2-7; 10 nucleotides match TRBD2. The better agreement between TRBJ2-1 and the DNA end casts doubt on the J call. CDR3 length: 14 amino acids. The germline V gene encodes CDR1 SGHAT and CDR2 FQNNGV. The DNA of the CDR3 is TGTGCCAGCAGCTTAAGAGCGGGAGGGAATGAGCAGTTCTTC. Translation: CASSLRAGGNEQFF.

The V and J genes are TRBV7-2 and TRBJ2-5, with 8 positions matching TRBD2. The DNA matches TRBJ2-1 better at its end, which makes the J call doubtful. Germline V gene lookup returns CDR1 SGHTA and CDR2 FQGNSA. The CDR3 spans 15 residues. The CDR3, as DNA: TGTGCCAGCAGCTTTGGGACTAGTGTCGCCAATGAGCAGTTCTTC. This encodes CASSFGTSVANEQFF.

The chain employs TRBV12-3 or TRBV12-4 and TRBJ2-6, with TRBD1 identical over 8 bases. The J call is doubtful: the DNA matches TRBJ2-5 better. CDR3 size: 14 residues. The CDR3 protein is CASSLGQGQETQYF. The CDR3 region has the DNA TGTGCCAGCAGTTTAGGACAGGGGCAAGAGACCCAGTACTTC.